The 3 T cell receptor beta chains below all came from one sample that was sequenced in a study of beta chain features in type 1 diabetes. Every bit of the isolated RNA underwent reverse transcription, so sequencing read expressed TCRB transcripts. TCRdb's copy holds only in-frame clones and misses some; the assay was immunoSEQ multiplex PCR. Among about 650,000 clones listed, around 12% were seen once. Their antigen targets remain unknown. Findings and caveats of the study: Within each of all four CD4+ subsets, Type 1 diabetes patients had TCRB CDR3s that were moderately but significantly shorter.

Material for sequencing was naive CD4+ T cells from blood. These receptors were taken from a man aged 25 to 40 with type 1 diabetes.

The genes are TRBV6-5 and TRBJ2-3, with 9 bases identical to TRBD2. The V and J ends lost 6 bases and 1 base, in that order; junction bases with no gene match: 5. Germline lookup yields CDR1 MNHEY and CDR2 SVGAGI. CDR3 length: 15 residues. CDR3 DNA sequence: TGTGCCAGCAGATCTAGCGGGGCCCGCACAGATACGCAGTATTTT. Translating gives CASRSSGARTDTQYF.

This clone has only a few counts. This chain connects TRBV5-1 to TRBJ1-6, with a possible D match to TRBD1 (5 bases). The CDR3 runs 16 residues. V dropped 0 bases and J dropped 5 bases, with 12 bases sitting between them. CDR1 and CDR2 (germline): SGHRS, YFSETQ. CDR3 DNA sequence: TGCGCCAGCAGCTTGGAAGGGGAGAGGGATAATTCACCCCTCCACTTT. As protein: CASSLEGERDNSPLHF.

This clone showed up just a few times. This rearrangement joins TRBV2 to TRBJ2-5; 8 bases map to TRBD2. The length of the CDR3 is 15 residues. V shed 4 bases, J shed 5 bases, and the junction held 9 bases outside the gene matches. Germline CDR1 SNHLY, CDR2 FYNNEI. The CDR3 coding sequence is TGTGCCAGCAGTGTTCAGGGGACTAGATTCGAGACCCAGTACTTC. Translating it yields CASSVQGTRFETQYF.